Listed below are T cell receptor beta chains from one sample, sequenced in a study of metastatic and nonmetastatic thyroid tumors. TCRdb re-called the PCR reads via MiXCR. This sample yields roughly 15,000 clones, of which approximately 12% are seen a single time; roughly 15% belongs to the top ten. Sequencing was carried out using blood. All receptors come from a female donor with papillary thyroid cancer or a benign thyroid nodule (not recorded which). Some clones in this sample may be carry-over from other donors' samples. Each CDR3 is given with its conserved first and last residue. A D gene is named only where the DNA matches it firmly. A row's size may be missing; if present it is once, few, many or a size class.

size: many; J: TRBJ2-1; D: -; V: TRBV12-3/TRBV12-4; CDR3: CASSLVGGTANEQFF; DNA: TGTGCCAGCAGTTTGGTCGGAGGGACGGCCAATGAGCAGTTCTTC
size: -; J: TRBJ2-5; D: -; V: TRBV5-1; CDR3: CASSLGAVPQETQYF; DNA: TGCGCCAGCAGCTTGGGAGCGGTACCCCAAGAGACCCAGTACTTC
size: many; J: TRBJ2-2; D: -; V: TRBV10-3; CDR3: CAISESKDFLNTGELFF; DNA: TGTGCCATCAGTGAGTCGAAGGACTTCCTGAACACCGGGGAGCTGTTTTTT
size: medium-sized; J: TRBJ2-7; D: TRBD1; V: TRBV12-3/TRBV12-4; CDR3: CASSYRDRASYEQYF; DNA: TGTGCCAGCAGTTACCGGGACAGGGCCTCCTACGAGCAGTACTTC
size: many; J: TRBJ1-6; D: -; V: TRBV30; CDR3: CAWRGTMSSPLHF; DNA: TGTGCCTGGAGAGGGACGATGTCCTCACCCCTCCACTTT
size: few; J: TRBJ1-2; D: -; V: TRBV6-1; CDR3: CASSESISGYGYTF; DNA: TGTGCCAGCAGTGAGAGCATATCCGGGTATGGCTACACCTTC
size: -; J: TRBJ2-2; D: TRBD1; V: TRBV7-7; CDR3: CASSPQGATWELFF; DNA: TGTGCTAGCAGCCCCCAGGGGGCCACCTGGGAGCTTTTTTTT
size: many; J: TRBJ2-1; D: -; V: TRBV7-2; CDR3: CASSFAGTSEQFF; DNA: TGTGCCAGCAGCTTTGCCGGGACAAGTGAGCAGTTCTTC
size: many; J: TRBJ1-1; D: -; V: TRBV30; CDR3: CAWSAGPLEAFF; DNA: TGTGCCTGGAGCGCAGGGCCGCTAGAAGCTTTCTTT
size: large; J: TRBJ2-5; D: TRBD1; V: TRBV2; CDR3: CASSEGAGGGETQYF; DNA: TGTGCCAGCAGTGAGGGGGCAGGGGGCGGAGAGACCCAGTACTTC
size: many; J: TRBJ1-5; D: -; V: TRBV4-1; CDR3: CASSRVTRRGSQPQHF; DNA: TGCGCCAGCAGCCGCGTCACCCGGAGAGGGTCGCAGCCCCAGCATTTT
size: -; J: TRBJ2-2; D: -; V: TRBV20-1; CDR3: CSARYPVEVNTGELFF; DNA: TGCAGTGCTAGATACCCCGTAGAGGTGAACACCGGGGAGCTGTTTTTT
size: few; J: TRBJ2-7; D: TRBD2; V: TRBV27; CDR3: CASSLVPSSGRTHEQYF; DNA: TGTGCCAGCAGTTTAGTCCCCTCTAGCGGGAGGACTCACGAGCAGTACTTC
size: many; J: TRBJ2-7; D: TRBD2; V: TRBV6-5; CDR3: CASSYRLAGTEQYF; DNA: TGTGCCAGCAGTTATAGACTAGCGGGAACCGAGCAGTACTTC
size: many; J: TRBJ2-1; D: -; V: TRBV9; CDR3: CASSERDEQFF; DNA: TGTGCCAGCAGCGAGCGGGATGAGCAGTTCTTC
size: -; J: TRBJ2-5; D: TRBD2; V: TRBV6-2/TRBV6-3; CDR3: CASRPATSGRAGTQYF; DNA: TGTGCCAGCAGACCAGCTACTAGCGGGAGGGCCGGGACCCAGTACTTC
size: many; J: TRBJ2-1; D: TRBD2; V: TRBV7-3; CDR3: CASSLTPASGGSYNEQFF; DNA: TGTGCCAGCAGCTTAACGCCGGCTAGCGGGGGTTCCTACAATGAGCAGTTCTTC
size: -; J: TRBJ1-2; D: -; V: TRBV30; CDR3: CAWKQVGGNYGYTF; DNA: TGTGCCTGGAAACAAGTGGGGGGCAACTATGGCTACACCTTC
size: many; J: TRBJ1-1; D: TRBD1; V: TRBV6-1; CDR3: CASRMGTDLTEAFF; DNA: TGTGCCAGCAGGATGGGGACAGACCTCACTGAAGCTTTCTTT
size: medium-sized; J: TRBJ2-1; D: -; V: TRBV28; CDR3: CASSLFRVQFF; DNA: TGTGCCAGCAGTTTATTCAGGGTGCAGTTCTTC
size: -; J: TRBJ1-3; D: -; V: TRBV28; CDR3: CASTVRQAGNTIYF; DNA: TGTGCCAGCACTGTCCGACAGGCTGGAAACACCATATATTTT
size: -; J: TRBJ2-2; D: -; V: TRBV30; CDR3: CAWDMVLNTGELFF; DNA: TGTGCCTGGGACATGGTCCTGAACACCGGGGAGCTGTTTTTT